One and the same sample provided the 13 T cell receptor beta chains below, sequenced in a study of T cells in Graves' hyperthyroidism and ophthalmopathy. TCR beta CDR3 regions were amplified from RNA. TCR CDR3 underwent first-round RT-PCR with the HTBI primer set. A single record per CDR3 protein comes from TCRdb applying MiXCR to the multiplex PCR reads. The table has about 360,000 distinct CDR3 sequences, 13% seen once. Material for sequencing was blood. These receptors were obtained from a woman aged 18-29 years with Graves' hyperthyroidism.

This sequence joins TRBV18 and TRBJ1-4; the match to TRBD1 covers 7 bases. The CDR3 spans 15 residues. Germline V gives CDR1 KGHSH, CDR2 LQKENI. After removal of 3 bases from V and 5 bases from J, the junction contained 6 bases not matched to a gene. CDR3 DNA sequence: TGTGCCAGCTCACCGTCGGGACAGCAGAATGAAAAACTGTTTTTT. Translation: CASSPSGQQNEKLFF.

In this sample, this clonotype turned up many times. The J gene is TRBJ2-1, the V gene TRBV9; D gene unclear. The germline CDR1 and CDR2 sequences are SGDLS and YYNGEE. The CDR3 length is 14 residues. Trimming pared 4 bases from V and 3 bases from J, leaving 11 bases between. DNA of the CDR3: TGTGCCAGCAGCCTTAGTGATAACTACAATGAGCAGTTCTTC. It codes for CASSLSDNYNEQFF.

This clonotype was detected ten times or more. The chain recombines TRBV11-2 with TRBJ2-1, with D unresolved. Trimming took 3 bases from V and 7 from J, leaving 10 bases between them. The V gene's germline CDR1 is SGHAT and CDR2 FQNNGV. The CDR3 sequence is 13 residues long. The DNA for the CDR3 is TGTGCCAGCAGCTTTTCGCGCTGGAATGAGCAGTTCTTC. This gives the protein CASSFSRWNEQFF.

The table lists this clonotype with many counts. The chain links TRBV27 to TRBJ2-2, with a possible D match to TRBD2 (5 bases). Looked up from germline, CDR1 is MNHEY and CDR2 is SMNVEV (reference sequence). This CDR3 region has 13 residues. V lost 5 bases to trimming and J lost 4 bases, with 8 bases between them. CDR3 protein: CASSLSGTGELFF. CDR3 coding DNA: TGTGCCAGCAGTCTGAGCGGCACCGGGGAGCTGTTTTTT.

This clonotype was seen many times. This chain joins TRBV14 and TRBJ2-7; D possibly uses TRBD1 or TRBD2 (5 bases each). This CDR3 has 15 amino acids. Per the germline V gene, CDR1 is SGHDN and CDR2 is FVKESK. V shed 4 bases and J shed 3 bases, with 16 bases lying between them. CDR3 amino acids: CASSLTARGDYEQYF. CDR3 coding DNA: TGTGCCAGCAGCCTCACCGCGAGAGGGGACTACGAGCAGTACTTC.

This clonotype has a count of ten or more. This chain uses TRBV29-1 with TRBJ1-2; no firm D call. Germline CDR1 reads SQVTM; CDR2 reads ANQGSEA. CDR3 length: 12 amino acids. V lost 5 bases and J 2 bases, leaving 9 bases between the germline ends. DNA for the CDR3: TGCAGCGTTTTGACGGGGAACTATGGCTACACCTTC. Its translation: CSVLTGNYGYTF.

The sample holds many counts of this clonotype. CDR3 residues: CSATPTGGLAKNIQYF. DNA for the CDR3: TGCAGTGCTACCCCGACAGGGGGCCTAGCCAAAAACATTCAGTACTTC. The chain couples TRBV20-1 to TRBJ2-4, with 10 bases aligning to TRBD1. The germline V gene has CDR1 DFQATT and CDR2 SNEGSKA (reference sequence). The V gene end was trimmed by 4 bases and the J gene end by 0 bases; junction bases not matched to a gene: 6. The CDR3 has 16 amino acids.

The chain has TRBV7-6 and TRBJ1-4, with unresolved D. V was cut by 1 base and J by 5 bases, with 14 bases left in between. The CDR3 loop spans 16 amino acids. CDR1 and CDR2 from the germline V gene are SGHVS and FNYEAQ. CDR3 coding DNA: TGTGCCAGCAGCTTAGTTGAAATGAAGGGAAATGAAAAACTGTTTTTT. Translating gives CASSLVEMKGNEKLFF.

This clonotype showed up many times. This chain uses TRBV6-5 with TRBJ1-1; unclear D gene. Germline loops: CDR1 MNHEY, CDR2 SVGAGI. This CDR3 has 15 amino acids. Deletions cut 0 bases from V and 3 bases from J, with 11 bases between. CDR3 amino acids: CASSYSVRQDTEAFF. The CDR3 nucleotides read TGTGCCAGCAGTTACTCAGTTAGGCAGGACACTGAAGCTTTCTTT.

The gene calls are TRBV14 and TRBJ1-2, with 8 nucleotides matching TRBD1. After removal of 0 bases from V and 3 bases from J, the junction contained 9 bases not matched to a gene. Germline lookup yields CDR1 SGHDN and CDR2 FVKESK. The CDR3 sequence is 17 residues long. This CDR3 is CASSQEGVQGAYYGYTF. The CDR3 nucleotides are TGTGCCAGCAGCCAAGAAGGTGTCCAGGGGGCATACTATGGCTACACCTTC.

This clonotype was detected ten times or more. The gene calls are TRBV12-3 or TRBV12-4 and TRBJ1-3; D remains unclear. V lost 4 bases to trimming and J lost 2 bases, with 0 bases between them. The CDR3 is 11 residues long. The CDR3, as DNA: TGTGCCAGCAGTTCTGGAAACACCATATATTTT. This encodes CASSSGNTIYF.

A word on this clonotype: A much larger clone sits a single nucleotide away, making a read error possible. The V and J genes are TRBV7-9 and TRBJ2-7, with TRBD1 identical over 7 bases. The length of the CDR3 is 15 residues. V trimming: 1 base; J trimming: 3 bases; junction bases outside the gene matches: 6. Per the germline V gene, CDR1 is SEHNR and CDR2 is FQNEAQ (reference sequence). In DNA form, the CDR3 reads TGTGCCAGCAGCTTAGGGACAGGTTCCTTCTACGAGCAGTACTTC. This gives the protein CASSLGTGSFYEQYF.

The chain employs TRBV20-1 and TRBJ1-4; D possibly corresponds to TRBD1 (6 bases). Germline lookup yields CDR1 DFQATT and CDR2 SNEGSKA (reference sequence). The CDR3 consists of 16 residues. Deletions cut 0 bases from V and 6 bases from J, with 17 bases between. CDR3 DNA: TGCAGTGCTAGAGACCCTAAAACAGGGAGGGATGAAAAACTGTTTTTT. Amino acid sequence: CSARDPKTGRDEKLFF.